The rows below give T cell receptor beta chains drawn from one sample of a study of naive and memory T cell subsets. TCRdb reprocessed the UMI-ligation and nested PCR reads with MiXCR, giving one entry per CDR3 protein. The sample records some 80,000 distinct CDR3 sequences, about 8.2% being singletons. The sample was naive CD8+ T cells from blood. All receptors come from a human donor in good health. CDR3s include the opening cysteine and the closing phenylalanine or tryptophan. A D gene is named only where the DNA matches it firmly. Clone size, where shown, is once, few, many, or a class for clones that have expanded.

V	size	D	J	CDR3	DNA
TRBV25-1	few	.	TRBJ1-4	CASSEYSVRVREKLFF	TGTGCCAGCAGTGAATATTCAGTCCGGGTCCGGGAAAAACTGTTTTTT
TRBV6-6	.	.	TRBJ1-3	CASSPTPSGNTIYF	TGTGCCAGCAGTCCCACTCCCTCTGGAAACACCATATATTTT
TRBV2	many	.	TRBJ2-3	CASSQGPTDTQYF	TGTGCCAGCTCTCAGGGGCCCACAGATACGCAGTATTTT
TRBV7-9	.	.	TRBJ1-4	CASSLPSFGEELFF	TGTGCCAGCAGCTTACCGAGTTTCGGGGAGGAACTGTTTTTT
TRBV14	many	.	TRBJ2-1	CASSQDTSLRPRDEQFF	TGTGCCAGCAGCCAAGACACTTCACTCAGGCCCCGAGATGAGCAGTTCTTC
TRBV14	few	.	TRBJ2-5	CASSPSRGTQETQYF	TGTGCCAGCAGCCCATCCAGAGGGACACAAGAGACCCAGTACTTC
TRBV29-1	.	.	TRBJ2-7	CSGVRRASAYEQYF	TGCAGCGGGGTTAGGCGGGCATCGGCTTACGAGCAGTACTTC
TRBV7-9	few	.	TRBJ1-1	CASSFLSGAATEAFF	TGTGCCAGCAGCTTCCTGTCAGGGGCGGCCACTGAAGCTTTCTTT
TRBV6-6	.	.	TRBJ1-1	CASSDTSQGLNTEAFF	TGTGCCAGCAGTGACACCTCACAGGGACTGAACACTGAAGCTTTCTTT
TRBV7-8	few	.	TRBJ2-1	CASSLAARGSYSYNEQFF	TGTGCCAGCAGCTTAGCAGCTAGGGGAAGCTACTCCTACAATGAGCAGTTCTTC
TRBV20-1	few	.	TRBJ2-7	CSARSPRDTSYEQYF	TGCAGTGCTCGGAGCCCACGGGACACTTCCTACGAGCAGTACTTC
TRBV6-2/TRBV6-3	few	.	TRBJ2-7	CASSPMVRVQYF	TGTGCCAGCAGCCCAATGGTAAGGGTACAGTACTTC
TRBV7-2	few	.	TRBJ2-7	CASSPLSGQKSYEQYF	TGTGCCAGCAGCCCATTATCCGGACAGAAGTCCTACGAGCAGTACTTC
TRBV6-6	many	.	TRBJ2-1	CATAPGSYNEQFF	TGTGCCACAGCACCCGGTTCCTACAATGAGCAGTTCTTC
TRBV15	many	.	TRBJ2-3	CATSRALDRTDTQYF	TGTGCCACCAGCAGAGCTCTTGATCGCACAGATACGCAGTATTTT
TRBV2	few	TRBD2	TRBJ2-2	CASIAGGPNTGELFF	TGTGCCAGCATTGCGGGAGGCCCGAACACCGGGGAGCTGTTTTTT
TRBV20-1	few	TRBD2	TRBJ2-5	CSASGVAGASTTQYF	TGCAGTGCGAGCGGGGTAGCGGGAGCGTCAACGACCCAGTACTTC
TRBV6-1	.	.	TRBJ1-5	CASNSGNQPQHF	TGTGCCAGCAATTCAGGAAATCAGCCCCAGCATTTT
TRBV5-1	few	TRBD2	TRBJ2-1	CASGPPRAGYNEQFF	TGCGCCAGCGGTCCCCCCCGAGCGGGATACAATGAGCAGTTCTTC
TRBV10-1	few	.	TRBJ2-1	CASSQRVNEQFF	TGCGCCAGCAGTCAAAGGGTAAATGAGCAGTTCTTC
TRBV4-2	few	.	TRBJ2-3	CASSRREEAGGADTQYF	TGTGCCAGCAGCCGGAGGGAGGAAGCGGGTGGGGCGGATACGCAGTATTTT
TRBV6-1	.	.	TRBJ2-4	CASSELVTAKNIQYF	TGTGCCAGCAGTGAACTTGTCACAGCCAAAAACATTCAGTACTTC
TRBV6-6	.	TRBD1	TRBJ1-4	CASSYSTGGGEKLFF	TGTGCCAGCAGTTACTCGACAGGGGGCGGTGAAAAACTGTTTTTT
TRBV4-1	few	.	TRBJ1-1	CASSQALMQGGTEAFF	TGCGCCAGCAGCCAAGCCCTCATGCAGGGAGGCACTGAAGCTTTCTTT
TRBV29-1	many	.	TRBJ1-1	CSVEGGAEAFF	TGCAGCGTTGAGGGGGGCGCTGAAGCTTTCTTT
TRBV6-5	few	.	TRBJ1-1	CASSYGVRAFF	TGTGCCAGCAGTTACGGGGTAAGGGCTTTCTTT
TRBV14	.	.	TRBJ1-5	CASSQATVSNQPQHF	TGTGCCAGCAGCCAAGCAACAGTTAGCAATCAGCCCCAGCATTTT
TRBV10-3	few	.	TRBJ2-1	CAISGVGADEQFF	TGTGCCATCTCGGGGGTAGGGGCCGATGAGCAGTTCTTC
TRBV7-9	many	.	TRBJ1-6	CASSFGADSPLHF	TGTGCCAGCAGCTTTGGGGCAGATTCACCCCTCCACTTT
TRBV2	many	.	TRBJ2-3	CASISARTDTQYF	TGTGCCAGCATCAGCGCCCGAACAGATACGCAGTATTTT
TRBV19	many	TRBD2	TRBJ2-1	CASSGTSGHNEQFF	TGTGCCAGTAGTGGGACTAGCGGACACAATGAGCAGTTCTTC
TRBV5-4	.	.	TRBJ2-7	CASSWDSGEQYF	TGTGCCAGCAGCTGGGACTCGGGGGAGCAGTACTTC
TRBV7-9	.	.	TRBJ2-5	CASSFSGSAETQYF	TGTGCCAGCAGCTTCTCGGGGTCCGCGGAGACCCAGTACTTC
TRBV10-2	.	.	TRBJ2-3	CASSGTLGGTDTQYF	TGCGCCAGCAGTGGAACGCTAGGCGGCACAGATACGCAGTATTTT
TRBV20-1	many	TRBD2	TRBJ2-5	CSARDIQSGSEETQYF	TGCAGTGCTAGAGATATACAAAGCGGGAGCGAAGAGACCCAGTACTTC
TRBV30	.	.	TRBJ2-7	CAWSGGYEQYF	TGTGCCTGGAGTGGGGGCTACGAGCAGTACTTC
TRBV12-3/TRBV12-4	.	.	TRBJ2-7	CASSLAGNHYEQYF	TGTGCCAGCAGTTTAGCGGGAAATCACTACGAGCAGTACTTC
TRBV20-1	few	.	TRBJ2-1	CSARDWEVANNEQFF	TGCAGTGCTAGAGATTGGGAGGTCGCGAACAATGAGCAGTTCTTC
TRBV15	many	TRBD2	TRBJ2-7	CATSRDRLAAYEQYF	TGTGCCACCAGCAGAGATCGACTAGCAGCCTACGAGCAGTACTTC
TRBV7-9	.	.	TRBJ2-7	CASSPTSSYEQYF	TGTGCCAGCAGCCCCACAAGCTCCTACGAGCAGTACTTC
TRBV5-1	few	TRBD2	TRBJ2-1	CASSLWAGGTTNEQFF	TGCGCCAGCAGCTTGTGGGCGGGAGGGACTACCAATGAGCAGTTCTTC
TRBV29-1	few	.	TRBJ2-3	CSVGPRQNPRPDTQYF	TGCAGCGTAGGCCCTAGACAAAACCCTCGCCCAGATACGCAGTATTTT
TRBV20-1	.	.	TRBJ2-3	CSARDGGTSTDTQYF	TGCAGTGCTAGAGATGGCGGGACTAGCACAGATACGCAGTATTTT
TRBV5-1	many	TRBD2	TRBJ2-5	CASSLGLAGGETQYF	TGCGCCAGCAGCCTTGGACTAGCGGGAGGAGAGACCCAGTACTTC
TRBV23-1	many	TRBD1	TRBJ2-1	CASSHPRGPGYNEQFF	TGCGCCAGCAGTCATCCTAGGGGGCCGGGCTACAATGAGCAGTTCTTC
TRBV10-3	.	.	TRBJ2-7	CAISETGGEQYF	TGTGCCATCAGTGAGACAGGCGGCGAGCAGTACTTC
TRBV20-1	many	.	TRBJ1-4	CSATGGTTNEKLFF	TGCAGTGCTACCGGCGGCACAACTAATGAAAAACTGTTTTTT
TRBV28	many	.	TRBJ2-3	CASSDTILVHTDTQYF	TGTGCCAGCAGCGACACCATACTAGTCCACACAGATACGCAGTATTTT
TRBV27	few	.	TRBJ1-2	CASSPLSGRSVNYGYTF	TGTGCCAGCAGCCCGCTATCGGGACGGAGTGTTAACTATGGCTACACCTTC
TRBV6-5	many	.	TRBJ1-1	CASSSAVNTEAFF	TGTGCCAGCAGTTCGGCCGTGAACACTGAAGCTTTCTTT
TRBV7-9	few	.	TRBJ2-3	CASSGPGLSAGDTQYF	TGTGCCAGCAGCGGACCGGGACTCTCAGCGGGAGATACGCAGTATTTT
TRBV6-2/TRBV6-3	.	.	TRBJ2-1	CASSYSLNEQFF	TGTGCCAGCAGTTACTCTCTCAATGAGCAGTTCTTC
TRBV28	.	.	TRBJ1-4	CASSPPAEGTNEKLFF	TGTGCCAGCAGTCCCCCCGCGGAGGGGACTAATGAAAAACTGTTTTTT